This section outlines one T cell receptor beta chain sequence together with its context. Its antigen is not known. The data are from a study of cytomegalovirus exposure and HLA in healthy donors. Study-wide results and limits: For most TCR beta V segments, an earlier analysis put the productive rate at about 87% or about 30% of the time. A missense DCLRE1C variant was associated with V- and J-gene trimming of TCR beta chains in a later analysis, and an independent cohort replicated the association.

The PCR used 60 Vbeta and 13 Jbeta primers. TCRdb keeps only in-frame clones here, not all; method: immunoSEQ multiplex PCR. Seen here are over 70,000 clones, 77% observed once, and the top ten hold more than 3.5%. The CDR3 is 15 residues long. The chain recombines TRBV21-1 with TRBJ2-5; the DNA was not used to check the table's D call, TRBD1. TRBV21-1 is reported as a pseudogene. This clonotype originated in a man under 40 in good health and CMV-seronegative. Sequences were obtained from PBMCs. CDR3 region: CASSSGTKKAKTQYF. The CDR3 nucleotides are TGTGCCAGCAGTTCCGGGACAAAAAAAGCGAAGACCCAGTACTTC.